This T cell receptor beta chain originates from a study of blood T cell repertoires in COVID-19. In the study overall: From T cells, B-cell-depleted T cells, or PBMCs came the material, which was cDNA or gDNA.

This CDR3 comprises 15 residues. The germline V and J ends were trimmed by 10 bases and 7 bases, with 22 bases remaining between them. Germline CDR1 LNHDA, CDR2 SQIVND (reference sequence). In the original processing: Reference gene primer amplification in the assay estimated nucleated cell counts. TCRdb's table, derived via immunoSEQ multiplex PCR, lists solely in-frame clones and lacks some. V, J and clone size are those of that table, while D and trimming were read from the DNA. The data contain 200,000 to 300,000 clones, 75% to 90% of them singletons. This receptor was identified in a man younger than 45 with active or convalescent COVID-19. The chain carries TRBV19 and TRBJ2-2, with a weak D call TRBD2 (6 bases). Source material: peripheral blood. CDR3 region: CATSEVRGANGELFF. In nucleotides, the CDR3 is TGTGCCACCTCTGAGGTGCGGGGTGCGAACGGGGAGCTGTTTTTT.